This TCR beta chain stems from a study of radiotherapy plus CTLA-4 blockade in lung cancer. Study context: Objective responses were recorded in around 18% of patients, with disease control recorded in approximately 34%.

Study observations and caveats: Peripheral blood showed expansion of tumor-derived TCR clones after radiotherapy and ipilimumab.

This CDR3 contains 18 residues. Germline assignment: CDR1 MGHRA and CDR2 YSYEKL. The V end lost 4 bases, the J end lost 3 bases, and 22 bases lay between the germline ends. Sequencing used immunoSEQ multiplex PCR; TCRdb keeps in-frame clones, though not all of them. The sample lists 35,000 to 40,000 clones; 80% to 90% were seen once. This clone appeared a single time. Its antigen is as yet unknown. Lung cancer patients with chemo-refractory metastatic non-small-cell disease were given focal radiation plus CTLA-4 blockade with ipilimumab. The chain has TRBV4-1 and TRBJ1-3; D gene ambiguous. Sequences were derived from peripheral blood, sampled from a patient treated with radiotherapy plus ipilimumab. The clonotype comes from a human donor with non-small cell lung cancer whose response to radiotherapy plus ipilimumab could not be evaluated. CDR3 in DNA: TGCGCCAGCAGCCCCGCCCCATGGCAGCGGGCTAGTGGAAACACCATATATTTT. This sequence encodes CASSPAPWQRASGNTIYF.